Sequencing of this T cell receptor beta chain was carried out in a study of blood T cell repertoires in COVID-19. Overall study: Both acute and convalescent COVID-19 samples were obtained from the United States, Italy and Spain. T cells, B-cell-depleted T cells, or PBMCs supplied cDNA or gDNA.

This CDR3 contains 13 residues. V was shortened by 4 bases and J by 6 bases, with 14 bases between the two germline ends. Germline loops: CDR1 SGHRS, CDR2 YFSETQ. How the authors handled the data: Reference gene primer amplification in the assay estimated nucleated cell counts. Sequenced by immunoSEQ multiplex PCR; TCRdb stores in-frame clones only, minus some. The V and J calls and clone size were taken over from that table, and D and trimming were inferred from the DNA. The sample shows about 50,000 clones, 65% to 90% of them seen only once. Enrollment of patients from Seattle took place during active infection, with longitudinal follow-up.

This rearrangement joins TRBV5-1 to TRBJ2-7; D is unclear. What was sequenced was peripheral blood. The sequence derives from a woman of 80 years or more with COVID-19, enrolled during active disease. As DNA, the CDR3 is TGCGCCAGCAGCCACCCGGGTGTAGTCGAGCAGTACTTC. Amino acids: CASSHPGVVEQYF.